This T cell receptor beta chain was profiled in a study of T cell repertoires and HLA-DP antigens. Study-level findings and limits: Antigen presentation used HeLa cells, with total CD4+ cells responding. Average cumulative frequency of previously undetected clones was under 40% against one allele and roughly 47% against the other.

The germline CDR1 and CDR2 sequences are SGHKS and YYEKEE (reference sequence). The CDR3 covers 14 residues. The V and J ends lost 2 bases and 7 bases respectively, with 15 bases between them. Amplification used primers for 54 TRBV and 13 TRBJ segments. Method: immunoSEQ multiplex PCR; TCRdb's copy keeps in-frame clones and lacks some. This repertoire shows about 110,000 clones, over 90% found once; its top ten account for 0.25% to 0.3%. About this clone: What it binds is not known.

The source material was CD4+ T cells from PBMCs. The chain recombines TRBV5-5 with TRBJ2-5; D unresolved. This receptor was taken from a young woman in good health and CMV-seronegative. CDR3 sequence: CASSFSPDPGTQYF. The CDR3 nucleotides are TGTGCCAGCAGCTTCTCGCCCGATCCGGGGACCCAGTACTTC.